This T cell receptor beta chain came from a study of T cell responses to AZD1222 COVID-19 vaccine. General study points: Clonal diversity may have been underestimated, and the donors were mostly white British, with more females than males.

The germline V gene encodes CDR1 SGHRS and CDR2 YFSETQ. The CDR3 is 15 amino acids. V was pared by 0 bases and J by 6 bases, with 12 bases between. The repertoire was sequenced with immunoSEQ multiplex PCR; TCRdb's copy has only in-frame clones and lacks some. Here the sample spans some 180,000 clones, 85% to 95% being singletons. Comment on this clone: Its antigen is still unknown.

Sequencing was performed on peripheral blood, taken 28 days after the second AZD1222 dose. The gene calls are TRBV5-1 and TRBJ1-4; unclear D gene. The TCR comes from an adult who received the AZD1222 COVID-19 vaccine. The CDR3 region is CASSLARRSDEKLFF. CDR3 sequence (DNA): TGCGCCAGCAGCTTGGCCAGGAGGAGCGATGAAAAACTGTTTTTT.